This entry lists 10 T cell receptor beta chains sequenced from one sample in a study of blood T cell repertoires in COVID-19 (TCRdb year 2020). Receptor libraries were prepared by the immunoSEQ multiplex PCR assay. TCRdb took this table from immuneACCESS and kept in-frame rearrangements with V and J called. Such tables lack part of the clones; where checked against another copy, unresolved V genes explain under half of the gap, and the rest is unexplained. The sample yields 100,000 to 150,000 clones; 81% were counted once. The ten most abundant clones make up roughly 15% of the sample. The sample taken for sequencing was peripheral blood. Receptors originate from a man aged 25 to 40 with COVID-19, enrolled during active disease.

In its sample, this clone was seen a few times. The V call is TRBV6-5, the J call TRBJ2-5, with 10 bases aligning to TRBD2. V shed 7 bases, J shed 2 bases, and the junction held 7 bases outside the gene matches. The CDR3 consists of 15 residues. Germline V lookup: CDR1 MNHEY, CDR2 SVGAGI. The CDR3 DNA sequence: TGTGCCAGCACCCAAGCGGGGGGGTTGCAAGAGACCCAGTACTTC. Amino acids: CASTQAGGLQETQYF.

This rearrangement joins TRBV2 to TRBJ1-2; no clear D gene. Germline lookup yields CDR1 SNHLY and CDR2 FYNNEI. The CDR3 is 13 amino acids. V shed 1 base and J shed 5 bases, with 8 bases lying between them. The DNA of the CDR3 is TGTGCCAGCAGTGAAGACAGATTATATGGCTACACCTTC. This translates into CASSEDRLYGYTF. Drawing the rest from reference TRBV2 and TRBJ1-2, the complete variable domain is EPEVTQTPSHQVTQMGQEVILRCVPISNHLYFYWYRQILGQKVEFLVSFYNNEISEKSEIFDDQFSVERPDGSNFTLKIRSTKLEDSAMYFCASSEDRLYGYTFGSGTRLTVV.

The rearrangement links TRBV5-1 to TRBJ1-5; 9 bases agree with TRBD1. CDR3 length equals 14 residues. The V gene's germline CDR1 is SGHRS and CDR2 YFSETQ. The J segment lost 7 bases and the V segment lost 2 bases, leaving 4 bases of the junction unmatched. The CDR3 nucleotides are TGCGCCAGCAGCTTAGAGACAGGGGGACAGCCCCAGCATTTT. Translating it yields CASSLETGGQPQHF.

The chain links TRBV5-5 to TRBJ1-3; D is unresolved. The V gene lost 7 bases and the J gene lost 0 bases, with 11 bases spanning the gap. Germline CDR1 is SGHKS and CDR2 is YYEKEE (reference sequence). The CDR3 length is 14 residues. The CDR3 region is CASFGPFSGNTIYF. In DNA form, the CDR3 reads TGTGCCAGCTTCGGTCCCTTCTCTGGAAACACCATATATTTT.

The chain links TRBV7-9 to TRBJ1-4; D is perhaps TRBD1 (6 bases). V lost 4 bases and J 8 bases, leaving 14 bases between the germline ends. The CDR3 extends over 14 amino acids. Germline lookup yields CDR1 SEHNR and CDR2 FQNEAQ (reference sequence). The CDR3 DNA follows: TGTGCCAGCAGCTCCAAGGGGGGGCGAGAAAAACTGTTTTTT. As protein: CASSSKGGREKLFF.

In its sample, this clone was seen once. The rearrangement joins TRBV28 to TRBJ2-7, with 8 bases identical to TRBD1. J lost 1 base, V lost 5 bases, and 13 bases had no gene match. CDR1 and CDR2 from the germline V gene are MDHEN and SYDVKM. There are 17 residues in the CDR3. CDR3 amino acids: CASSAVFGTGISYEQYF. For the CDR3, the DNA is TGTGCCAGCAGTGCCGTATTTGGGACAGGAATTTCCTACGAGCAGTACTTC.

This clone came up many times. V gene TRBV7-9 combines with J gene TRBJ2-7; a weak D match, TRBD2 (6 bases). Germline values: CDR1 SEHNR, CDR2 FQNEAQ (reference sequence). V was clipped by 1 base and J by 0 bases, with 10 bases between them. CDR3 size: 15 residues. CDR3 DNA sequence: TGTGCCAGCAGCTTAGAGGGCGGGACCTCCTACGAGCAGTACTTC. Protein product: CASSLEGGTSYEQYF.

A few counts support this clone. The chain joins TRBV5-8 to TRBJ1-2, with a tentative D call TRBD1 (5 bases). The V gene's germline CDR1 is SGHTS and CDR2 YDEGEE. The CDR3 runs to 13 residues. The V end lost 8 bases, the J end lost 0 bases, and 11 bases lay between the germline ends. CDR3 in DNA: TGTGCCAGTGGAGACAGAGCTAACTATGGCTACACCTTC. Translation: CASGDRANYGYTF.

V and J are TRBV30 and TRBJ2-2; TRBD1 agrees at 8 bases. V dropped 3 bases and J dropped 4; count of bases not matched to a gene: 4. Per germline, CDR1 GTSNPN and CDR2 SVGIG (reference sequence). The CDR3 runs 14 residues. This chain's CDR3 is CAWSQTGVTGELFF. CDR3 in DNA: TGTGCCTGGAGCCAGACAGGGGTCACCGGGGAGCTGTTTTTT.

The V and J genes are TRBV6-5 and TRBJ2-1; D call uncertain. V lost 2 bases and J 6 bases, leaving 5 bases between the germline ends. Germline-derived CDR1 and CDR2 are MNHEY and SVGAGI. This CDR3 region has 12 residues. This CDR3 is CASSYPSNEQFF. CDR3 nucleotide sequence: TGTGCCAGCAGTTACCCCTCCAATGAGCAGTTCTTC.